The 8 T cell receptor beta chains reported below all come from one sample, sequenced in a study of blood T cell repertoires in COVID-19. Method: immunoSEQ multiplex PCR; TCRdb's copy keeps in-frame clones and lacks some. Of about 74,000 clones listed, about nine tenths are singletons. What was sequenced was peripheral blood. All receptors derive from a woman of 80 years or more with active or convalescent COVID-19.

The chain is built from TRBV18 and TRBJ1-4, with D tentatively TRBD1 (5 bases). Looked up from germline, CDR1 is KGHSH and CDR2 is LQKENI. The CDR3 is made up of 14 amino acids. Trimming removed 1 base at V and 2 bases at J, with 5 bases between. CDR3 protein: CASSPQGTNEKLFF. CDR3 in DNA: TGTGCCAGCTCACCACAGGGGACTAATGAAAAACTGTTTTTT.

This rearrangement joins TRBV19 to TRBJ2-2, with D perhaps matching TRBD2 (6 bases). Germline-derived CDR1 and CDR2 are LNHDA and SQIVND (reference sequence). V was shortened by 5 bases and J by 0 bases, with 13 bases between the two germline ends. The CDR3 has 16 amino acids. The CDR3 nucleotides read TGTGCCAGTAGTCTGGGGGGACTCACGAACACCGGGGAGCTGTTTTTT. Protein sequence: CASSLGGLTNTGELFF.

The V and J genes are TRBV9 and TRBJ1-3, with D hard to call. Per the germline V gene, CDR1 is SGDLS and CDR2 is YYNGEE. Trimming pared 4 bases from V and 4 bases from J, leaving 9 bases between. The CDR3 consists of 13 residues. CDR3 nucleotide sequence: TGTGCCAGCAGCCCTGAGGGCGGAAACACCATATATTTT. This translates into CASSPEGGNTIYF.

The V gene is TRBV18, the J gene TRBJ1-6, with D possibly being TRBD1 (6 bases). Per germline, CDR1 KGHSH and CDR2 LQKENI. V lost 4 bases, J lost 7 bases, and 14 bases lay in between. The length of the CDR3 is 15 residues. CDR3: CASSLGGLQNSPLHF. In DNA, the CDR3 is TGTGCCAGCTCACTAGGGGGATTGCAGAATTCACCCCTCCACTTT.

The chain uses TRBV9 and TRBJ2-3, with TRBD2 as a possible D gene (6 bases). CDR1 and CDR2 (germline): SGDLS, YYNGEE. With 3 bases removed from V and 2 bases from J, the gap between germline ends came to 10 bases. The CDR3 totals 14 residues. For the CDR3, the DNA is TGTGCCAGCAGCGAAAGCGGGTCCACAGATACGCAGTATTTT. It yields the protein CASSESGSTDTQYF. The full variable domain, in which reference TRBV9 and TRBJ2-3 provide the parts outside the CDR3, is DSGVTQTPKHLITATGQRVTLRCSPRSGDLSVYWYQQSLDQGLQFLIQYYNGEERAKGNILERFSAQQFPDLHSELNLSSLELGDSALYFCASSESGSTDTQYFGPGTRLTVL.

This clone has just a few counts. The chain has TRBV7-2 and TRBJ1-6; D may be TRBD1 (6 bases). Between the trimmed V and J ends, which lost 5 bases and 5 bases, there was a span of 13 bases. This CDR3 is 15 amino acids long. CDR1 SGHTA and CDR2 FQGNSA come from the germline V gene. In DNA, the CDR3 is TGTGCCAGCAGCCTTAACAGGGTCCATAATTCACCCCTCCACTTT. Its translation is CASSLNRVHNSPLHF.

The CDR3 protein is CASSRDRDYEQYF. Written as DNA, the CDR3 is TGCGCCAGCAGCCGGGACAGGGACTACGAGCAGTACTTC. This chain uses TRBV4-3 with TRBJ2-7; 9 positions match TRBD1. CDR3 length: 13 residues. The germline V gene encodes CDR1 LGHNA and CDR2 YSLEER. Unmatched junction bases numbered 1, after V lost 4 bases and J lost 3 bases.

The chain carries TRBV18 and TRBJ2-7; 8 bases are shared with TRBD1. There are 15 residues in the CDR3. Germline loops: CDR1 KGHSH, CDR2 LQKENI. V dropped 0 bases and J dropped 5; count of bases not matched to a gene: 6. The CDR3 coding sequence is TGTGCCAGCTCACCACCAGTGACAGGGGTCCACGAGCAGTACTTC. Its protein is CASSPPVTGVHEQYF.